The 29 T cell receptor beta chains below come from one sample, sequenced in a study of cytomegalovirus exposure and HLA in healthy donors. 13 Jbeta primers and 60 Vbeta primers were used for the PCR. Assay: immunoSEQ multiplex PCR; the TCRdb copy retains only in-frame clones and omits some. In the table there are approximately 110,000 clones, under 80% of which are singletons. Input material: PBMCs. The receptor set was obtained from a woman between 40 and 50 years old in good health and CMV-seropositive.

The CDR3 nucleotides are TGTGCCTGGAGTGTACTCACTCTAGGCCACTACGAGCAGTACTTC. It translates to CAWSVLTLGHYEQYF. The genes are TRBV30 and TRBJ2-7; D gene ambiguous. There are 15 residues in the CDR3. With 0 bases removed from V and 3 bases from J, the gap between germline ends came to 15 bases. The germline gives CDR1 GTSNPN, CDR2 SVGIG (reference sequence).

Points on this clone: The same CDR3 also results from other DNA sequences found in this sample. This chain uses TRBV19 with TRBJ2-1; 8 positions agree with TRBD2. The CDR3 extends over 15 amino acids. V was pared by 1 base and J by 4 bases, with 3 bases of the junction left unmatched. The germline gives CDR1 LNHDA, CDR2 SQIVND (reference sequence). This CDR3 is CASSIGGGPYNEQFF. The CDR3 coding sequence is TGTGCCAGTAGTATAGGCGGGGGGCCTTACAATGAGCAGTTCTTC.

The genes are TRBV6-5 and TRBJ1-4, with 9 bases fitting TRBD1. Germline values: CDR1 MNHEY, CDR2 SVGAGI. This CDR3 comprises 16 residues. Losses at the gene ends were 1 base for V and 13 bases for J; bases not matched to a gene: 13. The CDR3 DNA sequence: TGTGCCAGCAGTTACTTCTCCGGACAGGGGTTGGGGCGACTGTTTTTT. Amino acids: CASSYFSGQGLGRLFF.

The rearrangement uses TRBV9 and TRBJ2-1, with 9 bases that match TRBD1. The V gene end was trimmed by 0 bases and the J gene end by 5 bases; junction bases not matched to a gene: 9. CDR1 is SGDLS and CDR2 is YYNGEE in the germline V gene. This CDR3 is built from 17 residues. CDR3 in amino acids: CASSVGPGQGTNNEQFF. The CDR3 DNA follows: TGTGCCAGCAGCGTAGGCCCAGGACAGGGGACGAACAATGAGCAGTTCTTC.

The chain carries TRBV5-6 and TRBJ2-1, with 7 bases lining up with TRBD2. CDR3 length: 15 residues. V lost 0 bases and J lost 2; bases outside the gene matches: 2. CDR1 is SGHDT, CDR2 YYEEEE, per germline. The CDR3 spells CASSLGGLTYNEQFF. The DNA of the CDR3 is TGTGCCAGCAGCTTGGGGGGACTAACCTACAATGAGCAGTTCTTC.

This clone showed up just once. The chain couples TRBV7-9 to TRBJ2-5, with 16 bases that match TRBD2. Trimming removed 5 bases from V and 4 bases from J; junction bases left unmatched: 7. CDR3 length equals 17 residues. The germline CDR1 and CDR2 sequences are SEHNR and FQNEAQ (reference sequence). The CDR3 coding sequence is TGTGCCAGCAGCAAAGGGACTAGCGGGGGGGCGGGAGAGACCCAGTACTTC. It is translated as CASSKGTSGGAGETQYF.

The chain combines TRBV19 with TRBJ2-6; 10 bases line up with TRBD1. Germline V gives CDR1 LNHDA, CDR2 SQIVND (reference sequence). The CDR3 sequence is 19 residues long. The junction had 14 bases not matched to a gene; V was cut back by 7 bases and J by 2 bases. CDR3 sequence (DNA): TGTGCCAGTACCTCCCCGGGACAGGGGAACGTAGCTGGGGCCAACGTCCTGACTTTC. As protein: CASTSPGQGNVAGANVLTF.

Regarding this clone: Relative to the germline gene, one junction end is altered; a read error may explain this. The rearrangement joins TRBV18 to TRBJ1-2; 10 positions agree with TRBD1. This CDR3 is 17 amino acids long. Germline values: CDR1 KGHSH, CDR2 LQKENI. CDR3 sequence reads: CASSPSLGQGVNYGYTF. CDR3 DNA: TGTGCCAGCTCACCCTCCTTAGGACAGGGGGTTAACTATGGTTACACCTTC.

The J gene is TRBJ1-2, the V gene TRBV9; 10 bases align to TRBD1. Trimming took 0 bases from V and 7 from J; bases not matched to a gene: 6. Germline values: CDR1 SGDLS, CDR2 YYNGEE. CDR3 length: 15 amino acids. Written as DNA, the CDR3 is TGTGCCAGCAGCGTAGAAGGGACAGGGGTATTTGGCTACACCTTC. Its translation: CASSVEGTGVFGYTF.

V usage is TRBV5-6 and J usage is TRBJ2-6; the D gene is possibly TRBD1 (6 bases). Trimming cost V 5 bases and J 4 bases, with 22 bases left between them. CDR3 size: 18 residues. From germline, CDR1 is SGHDT and CDR2 YYEEEE. CDR3 region: CASSPPRYREHGANVLTF. The CDR3 region has the DNA TGTGCCAGCAGTCCACCGAGATACAGGGAACACGGGGCCAACGTCCTGACTTTC. Complete variable domain (other parts from reference TRBV5-6 and TRBJ2-6): DAGVTQSPTHLIKTRGQQVTLRCSPKSGHDTVSWYQQALGQGPQFIFQYYEEEERQRGNFPDRFSGHQFPNYSSELNVNALLLGDSALYLCASSPPRYREHGANVLTFGAGSRLTVL.

This sequence joins TRBV30 and TRBJ2-7; a weak D match, TRBD2 (6 bases). This CDR3 has 14 residues. Trimming stripped 4 bases from V and 6 bases from J, with 19 bases between. Per germline, CDR1 GTSNPN and CDR2 SVGIG (reference sequence). CDR3 amino acids: CAWTIAGSAGEQYF. CDR3 coding DNA: TGTGCCTGGACCATCGCGGGGTCGGCGGGCGAGCAGTACTTC.

This sequence joins TRBV5-1 and TRBJ2-1; D perhaps matches TRBD2 (5 bases). This CDR3 is built from 15 residues. Germline CDR1 and CDR2: SGHRS and YFSETQ. V lost 3 bases to trimming and J lost 2 bases, with 12 bases between them. The CDR3 bases are TGCGCCAGCAGCTCTGGACTCTTCACCTACAATGAGCAGTTCTTC. This gives the protein CASSSGLFTYNEQFF.

The chain uses TRBV4-1 and TRBJ2-5; 9 positions agree with TRBD1. CDR1 and CDR2 from the germline V gene are MGHRA and YSYEKL. The CDR3 runs 16 residues. V dropped 0 bases and J dropped 1; count of bases not matched to a gene: 3. The CDR3 DNA reads as TGCGCCAGCAGCCAAGAAGGGACAGGGACCCAAGAGACCCAGTACTTC. It translates to CASSQEGTGTQETQYF.

V and J are TRBV30 and TRBJ2-2, with 8 bases matching TRBD2. Unmatched junction bases numbered 8, after V lost 8 bases and J lost 6 bases. This CDR3 has 13 residues. CDR1 is GTSNPN and CDR2 is SVGIG in the germline V gene (reference sequence). As DNA, the CDR3 is TGTGCCCGCACTAGCGGAGGGGCCGGGGAGCTGTTTTTT. Encoded protein: CARTSGGAGELFF.

The chain employs TRBV18 and TRBJ2-6; D not certain. Germline lookup yields CDR1 KGHSH and CDR2 LQKENI. This CDR3 comprises 14 residues. V was trimmed by 3 bases and J by 0 bases, leaving 3 bases between them. CDR3 nucleotide sequence: TGTGCCAGCTCACCCGGCTCTGGGGCCAACGTCCTGACTTTC. Translating gives CASSPGSGANVLTF.

This chain uses TRBV4-1 with TRBJ1-2; D is possibly TRBD1 (6 bases). Germline V gives CDR1 MGHRA, CDR2 YSYEKL. The V end lost 3 bases, the J end lost 6 bases, and 11 bases lay between the germline ends. There are 13 residues in the CDR3. CDR3 DNA: TGCGCCAGCAGCCACCCCGGACAGAATGGCTACACCTTC. Translated, it gives CASSHPGQNGYTF.

The gene calls are TRBV7-9 and TRBJ2-7, with 7 bases lining up with TRBD2. The CDR3 extends over 12 amino acids. CDR1 SEHNR and CDR2 FQNEAQ come from the germline V gene (reference sequence). After removal of 6 bases from V and 5 bases from J, the junction contained 4 bases not matched to a gene. CDR3 sequence: CASRGTTHEQYF. CDR3 sequence (DNA): TGTGCCAGCAGGGGGACTACCCACGAGCAGTACTTC.

The genes are TRBV6-1 and TRBJ2-7; 11 bases line up with TRBD2. Unmatched junction bases numbered 7, after V lost 6 bases and J lost 3 bases. The germline CDR1 and CDR2 sequences are MNHNS and SASEGT. This CDR3 is 15 amino acids long. CDR3 loop: CASRDLAGGLYEQYF. CDR3 nucleotides: TGTGCCAGCAGGGACCTAGCGGGGGGCCTCTACGAGCAGTACTTC.

This clone was picked up one time. The chain has TRBV6-5 and TRBJ2-7; 12 bases are a match to TRBD2. CDR1 is MNHEY and CDR2 is SVGAGI in the germline V gene. Germline trimming cut 4 bases from V and 0 bases from J; bases unmatched to any gene: 4. The CDR3 spans 16 residues. Here the CDR3 reads CASSSPLAGGSYEQYF. The CDR3 DNA is TGTGCCAGCAGTTCCCCACTAGCGGGGGGCTCCTACGAGCAGTACTTC.

This clone was counted a few times. This chain connects TRBV19 to TRBJ1-1; D is unclear. The V gene's germline CDR1 is LNHDA and CDR2 SQIVND (reference sequence). The CDR3 runs to 15 residues. Trimming cost V 6 bases and J 3 bases, with 17 bases left between them. The CDR3 DNA reads as TGTGCCAGTAGACTCCTTCGGGTGAGGGACACTGAAGCTTTCTTT. Translated: CASRLLRVRDTEAFF.

The J gene is TRBJ2-1, the V gene TRBV4-2, with 8 bases matching TRBD2. V shed 4 bases and J 7 bases; nucleotides not matched to a gene: 15. Germline V gene lookup returns CDR1 LGHNA and CDR2 YNFKEQ. This CDR3 has 17 amino acids. The CDR3 protein is CASSRSVGGGPINEQFF. In nucleotides, the CDR3 is TGTGCCAGCAGCCGGAGTGTGGGCGGGGGGCCGATTAATGAGCAGTTCTTC.

The J gene is TRBJ1-2, the V gene TRBV30; TRBD1 matches 7 bases. The V and J ends lost 1 base and 5 bases, in that order; junction bases with no gene match: 10. Germline V lookup: CDR1 GTSNPN, CDR2 SVGIG (reference sequence). The CDR3 runs to 15 residues. CDR3 loop: CAWSATQGVVYGYTF. The DNA for the CDR3 is TGTGCCTGGAGTGCGACTCAGGGGGTTGTTTATGGCTACACCTTC.

The chain combines TRBV6-1 with TRBJ2-1; D is possibly TRBD1 (7 bases). CDR1 and CDR2 (germline): MNHNS, SASEGT. The CDR3 runs 15 residues. V was cut by 6 bases and J by 2 bases, with 14 bases left in between. This chain's CDR3 is CASRRTGEAYNEQFF. The CDR3 DNA reads TGTGCCAGCAGGAGAACAGGGGAGGCCTACAATGAGCAGTTCTTC.

The table lists this clone with a count of one. The chain combines TRBV7-3 with TRBJ2-3; a possible D gene is TRBD1 (5 bases). The CDR3 spans 15 residues. The germline V gene encodes CDR1 SGHTA and CDR2 FQGTGA. Trimming shortened V by 4 bases and J by 0 bases, and 11 bases separated the two germline ends. The CDR3 protein is CASSWTTSSTDTQYF. The DNA for the CDR3 is TGTGCCAGCAGCTGGACAACTTCTAGCACAGATACGCAGTATTTT.

This chain links TRBV5-6 with TRBJ1-4; 7 bases agree with TRBD1. V was pared by 6 bases and J by 7 bases, with 3 bases of the junction left unmatched. Germline CDR1 is SGHDT and CDR2 is YYEEEE. This CDR3 contains 12 residues. Here the CDR3 DNA reads TGTGCCAGCAACCAGGGGGGTGAAAAACTGTTTTTT. Amino acids: CASNQGGEKLFF.

This chain uses TRBV6-4 with TRBJ2-2; D perhaps matches TRBD1 (6 bases). CDR3 length: 13 amino acids. The V gene's germline CDR1 is MRHNA and CDR2 SNTAGT. Deletions cut 4 bases from V and 5 bases from J, with 8 bases between. CDR3 nucleotides: TGTGCCAGCAGTGCACAGGGAACCGGGGAGCTGTTTTTT. Translated: CASSAQGTGELFF.

The V and J genes are TRBV4-2 and TRBJ2-7, with TRBD2 matching 7 bases. Germline-derived CDR1 and CDR2 are LGHNA and YNFKEQ. V shed 5 bases and J 4 bases; nucleotides not matched to a gene: 8. This CDR3 has 14 residues. The CDR3 nucleotides are TGTGCCAGCAGCGCTAGCGGTGGGGTTTACGAGCAGTACTTC. It yields the protein CASSASGGVYEQYF.

The V gene is TRBV6-5, the J gene TRBJ1-5; D unclear. The length of the CDR3 is 14 residues. The ends were cut back, 0 bases at V and 6 bases at J, with 9 bases in the middle. The germline CDR1 and CDR2 sequences are MNHEY and SVGAGI. The chain's CDR3 is CASSYSQEGQPQHF. For the CDR3, the DNA is TGTGCCAGCAGTTACTCGCAGGAGGGTCAGCCCCAGCATTTT.

The rearrangement joins TRBV6-1 to TRBJ2-5, with D uncertain. From germline, CDR1 is MNHNS and CDR2 SASEGT. V was cut by 6 bases and J by 1 base, with 12 bases left in between. The CDR3 consists of 14 residues. CDR3 nucleotide sequence: TGTGCCAGCAGGCCCTCACTCTCCCAAGAGACCCAGTACTTC. Its translation: CASRPSLSQETQYF.